One and the same sample provided the 29 T cell receptor beta chains below, sequenced in a study of vaccination and CD4 T cells after COVID-19. Sequencing of the DNA from cultured CD4+ T cells was carried out with the Oncomine TCR Beta short-read assay. TCRdb called the PCR reads again in MiXCR, with one record for every CDR3 protein. The sample lists about 15,000 distinct CDR3 sequences; around 53% were seen once. No antigen has been assigned to these receptors. Noted treatment: roughly 10-day PBMC culture with coronavirus spike peptide pools or control peptides (ViraFEST assay). Source material: CD4+ T cells from blood, cultured in vitro. These receptors originate from a human donor who had recovered from COVID-19.

This clonotype has just a few counts. The chain recombines TRBV29-1 with TRBJ2-2; TRBD1 agrees at 7 bases. CDR1 is SQVTM, CDR2 ANQGSEA, per germline. The V gene end was trimmed by 7 bases and the J gene end by 1 base; junction bases not matched to a gene: 0. The CDR3 spans 12 residues. The CDR3 region has the DNA TGCAGCGGACAGGGGAACACCGGGGAGCTGTTTTTT. This gives the protein CSGQGNTGELFF.

V gene TRBV7-2 combines with J gene TRBJ1-3; D gene uncertain. Germline V gene lookup returns CDR1 SGHTA and CDR2 FQGNSA. CDR3 length equals 13 residues. Trimming took 3 bases from V and 6 from J, leaving 9 bases between them. This CDR3 reads CTSSFRRENTIYF. CDR3 in DNA: TGTACCAGCAGCTTTAGGAGGGAAAACACCATATATTTT. The entire variable domain, with the rest obtained from reference TRBV7-2 and TRBJ1-3, is as follows: GAGVSQSPSNKVTEKGKDVELRCDPISGHTALYWYRQSLGQGLEFLIYFQGNSAPDKSGLPSDRFSAERTGGSVSTLTIQRTQQEDSAVYLCTSSFRRENTIYFGEGSWLTVV.

The chain uses TRBV7-2 and TRBJ2-3; TRBD2 aligns across 7 bases. V lost 2 bases and J lost 0; bases outside the gene matches: 14. Germline loops: CDR1 SGHTA, CDR2 FQGNSA. The CDR3 length is 19 residues. As DNA, the CDR3 is TGTGCCAGCAGCTTACCACTCTCCGCGGGAGTATGGAGCACAGATACGCAGTATTTT. It yields the protein CASSLPLSAGVWSTDTQYF.

The chain carries TRBV19 and TRBJ1-4, with D tentatively TRBD1 (5 bases). Germline V CDR1 and CDR2: LNHDA, SQIVND (reference sequence). Between the trimmed V and J ends, which lost 3 bases and 3 bases, there was a span of 11 bases. There are 15 residues in the CDR3. The CDR3 reads CASSIQQAANEKLFF. CDR3 sequence (DNA): TGTGCCAGTAGTATTCAACAGGCCGCTAATGAAAAACTGTTTTTT.

The V and J genes are TRBV7-9 and TRBJ2-7; tentative D call: TRBD2 (5 bases). V lost 8 bases and J lost 8, with 19 bases in between. This CDR3 comprises 13 residues. Per the germline V gene, CDR1 is SEHNR and CDR2 is FQNEAQ (reference sequence). CDR3 in DNA: TGTGCCAGCCACCCTGAGGGAGATTCGAAGCAGTACTTC. It encodes CASHPEGDSKQYF.

J is TRBJ1-2 and V is TRBV18; possibly TRBD1 for D (5 bases). The CDR3 has 14 residues. Germline CDR1 reads KGHSH; CDR2 reads LQKENI. Trimming left V 2 bases short and J 2 bases short, with 9 bases between. The CDR3, as DNA: TGTGCCAGCTCACCAGGGACGGAGAACTATGGCTACACCTTC. It is translated as CASSPGTENYGYTF.

This clonotype was observed a handful of times. The rearrangement uses TRBV6-1 and TRBJ2-5; 8 nucleotides match TRBD2. J gave up 5 bases and V 6 bases, and 8 bases lay outside the gene matches. Germline assignment: CDR1 MNHNS and CDR2 SASEGT. The CDR3 loop spans 14 amino acids. Here the CDR3 reads CASSERGTKETQYF. In DNA form, the CDR3 reads TGTGCCAGCAGCGAGCGGGGGACTAAGGAGACCCAGTACTTC.

The chain uses TRBV6-1 and TRBJ2-1; maybe TRBD1 (5 bases). Looked up from germline, CDR1 is MNHNS and CDR2 is SASEGT. This CDR3 has 15 residues. Trimming left V 2 bases short and J 3 bases short, with 11 bases between. CDR3 in DNA: TGTGCCAGCAGTGAACAGGGTCTAAGCTACAATGAGCAGTTCTTC. Protein product: CASSEQGLSYNEQFF.

This chain connects TRBV2 to TRBJ2-2; D remains unclear. V was trimmed by 3 bases and J by 0 bases, leaving 5 bases between them. The CDR3 runs to 14 residues. The V gene's germline CDR1 is SNHLY and CDR2 FYNNEI. CDR3 nucleotide sequence: TGTGCCAGCAGTGACGCACCGAACACCGGGGAGCTGTTTTTT. Amino acids: CASSDAPNTGELFF.

This clonotype was counted a few times. The chain's CDR3 is CSATRSAGGGELFF. DNA of the CDR3: TGCAGTGCTACCCGTTCCGCGGGAGGGGGGGAGCTGTTTTTT. The chain recombines TRBV20-1 with TRBJ2-2, with 9 bases aligning to TRBD2. The CDR3 has 14 residues. V shed 4 bases, J shed 8 bases, and the junction held 8 bases outside the gene matches. Germline V gene data show CDR1 as DFQATT and CDR2 as SNEGSKA (reference sequence).

CDR3 sequence reads: CASSPRGQGLQGSPLHF. The CDR3 DNA sequence: TGTGCCAGCAGTCCGAGAGGACAGGGACTTCAGGGTTCACCCCTCCACTTT. The rearrangement uses TRBV28 and TRBJ1-6; 8 bases line up with TRBD1. Trimming removed 5 bases from V and 9 bases from J; junction bases left unmatched: 15. From germline, CDR1 is MDHEN and CDR2 SYDVKM. CDR3 length: 17 residues.

This clonotype has more than one count but fewer than ten. This sequence joins TRBV20-1 and TRBJ2-7; D unclear. CDR3 length: 14 residues. V lost 1 base to trimming and J lost 2 bases, with 12 bases between them. Germline-derived CDR1 and CDR2 are DFQATT and SNEGSKA (reference sequence). The CDR3 sequence is CSARGQASPYEQYF. The CDR3 nucleotides read TGCAGTGCTAGAGGTCAGGCCTCACCCTACGAGCAGTACTTC.

The gene calls are TRBV2 and TRBJ2-3; D tentatively fits TRBD1 or TRBD2 (5 bases each). The CDR3 totals 16 residues. V gave up 7 bases and J gave up 0 bases, with 17 bases separating them. The germline gives CDR1 SNHLY, CDR2 FYNNEI. The CDR3 DNA sequence: TGTGCCAGCACGAGGGGTGGCAGAGCTAGCACAGATACGCAGTATTTT. Translation gives CASTRGGRASTDTQYF. The complete variable domain, with remaining parts taken from reference TRBV2 and TRBJ2-3, reads EPEVTQTPSHQVTQMGQEVILRCVPISNHLYFYWYRQILGQKVEFLVSFYNNEISEKSEIFDDQFSVERPDGSNFTLKIRSTKLEDSAMYFCASTRGGRASTDTQYFGPGTRLTVL.

The chain's CDR3 is CASSLLPSGTDTQYF. The DNA for the CDR3 is TGTGCCAGCAGCTTGTTACCTAGCGGGACCGATACGCAGTATTTT. This rearrangement joins TRBV7-3 to TRBJ2-3; 9 nucleotides match TRBD2. The CDR3 runs 15 residues. J was trimmed by 6 bases and V by 3 bases; bases with no gene match: 7. Germline V CDR1 and CDR2: SGHTA, FQGTGA.

This chain uses TRBV6-2 or TRBV6-3 with TRBJ2-1; 8 bases are shared with TRBD2. The germline CDR1 and CDR2 sequences are MNHEY and SVGEGT. CDR3 length equals 16 residues. V trimming: 6 bases; J trimming: 0 bases; junction bases outside the gene matches: 7. This chain's CDR3 is CASRDGGEGSYNEQFF. In DNA, the CDR3 is TGTGCCAGCAGGGACGGGGGGGAGGGCTCCTACAATGAGCAGTTCTTC.

CDR3 DNA sequence: TGCAGTGCAACAGGGGGCTCTGGAAACACCATATATTTT. Translated, it gives CSATGGSGNTIYF. The chain carries TRBV20-1 and TRBJ1-3; 8 bases map to TRBD1. The CDR3 length is 13 residues. Trimming removed 6 bases from V and 0 bases from J; junction bases left unmatched: 1. Germline assignment: CDR1 DFQATT and CDR2 SNEGSKA (reference sequence).

This chain's CDR3 is CSARDLEGAGEKLFF. The CDR3, as DNA: TGCAGTGCTAGAGATCTGGAAGGGGCGGGGGAAAAACTGTTTTTT. The gene calls are TRBV20-1 and TRBJ1-4; tentatively, D is TRBD1 (5 bases). The germline V gene has CDR1 DFQATT and CDR2 SNEGSKA (reference sequence). V was cut by 0 bases and J by 8 bases, with 16 bases left in between. This CDR3 region has 15 residues.

V gene TRBV20-1 combines with J gene TRBJ1-1, with 8 bases identical to TRBD1. V trimming: 6 bases; J trimming: 0 bases; junction bases outside the gene matches: 3. Germline CDR1 reads DFQATT; CDR2 reads SNEGSKA (reference sequence). This CDR3 comprises 13 residues. The CDR3 nucleotides are TGCAGTGCGAGGGACAGGCTGAACACTGAAGCTTTCTTT. This encodes CSARDRLNTEAFF.

V is TRBV6-5 and J is TRBJ2-2, with D possibly matching TRBD1 (6 bases). The length of the CDR3 is 14 residues. V lost 4 bases and J lost 1, with 7 bases in between. Germline lookup yields CDR1 MNHEY and CDR2 SVGAGI. CDR3: CASSFRGNTGELFF. CDR3 in DNA: TGTGCCAGCAGTTTCAGGGGGAACACCGGGGAGCTGTTTTTT.

The J gene is TRBJ2-7, the V gene TRBV2; possible D gene TRBD2, 6 bases. V was clipped by 6 bases and J by 0 bases, with 12 bases between them. From germline, CDR1 is SNHLY and CDR2 FYNNEI. The CDR3 contains 14 residues. The CDR3 region has the DNA TGTGCCAGCAGCCCGGGACTGCTCTCCTACGAGCAGTACTTC. Its translation: CASSPGLLSYEQYF.

This clonotype was counted only a few times. V and J are TRBV27 and TRBJ1-1; no clear D gene. The V end was cut by 7 bases, the J end by 1 base, with 13 bases between. The CDR3 contains 14 residues. The germline CDR1 and CDR2 sequences are MNHEY and SMNVEV (reference sequence). CDR3 sequence reads: CASTSDWGNTEAFF. The CDR3 nucleotides are TGTGCCAGCACATCGGATTGGGGGAACACTGAAGCTTTCTTT.

There are a few counts of this clonotype. V and J are TRBV7-2 and TRBJ2-5; no definite D call. Germline V gene sequence: CDR1 SGHTA, CDR2 FQGNSA. Trimming shortened V by 5 bases and J by 4 bases, and 5 bases separated the two germline ends. The CDR3 is 11 amino acids. CDR3 in amino acids: CASSGTETQYF. DNA of the CDR3: TGTGCCAGCAGCGGCACAGAGACCCAGTACTTC.

The chain has TRBV20-1 and TRBJ1-2; weak D call: TRBD1 (5 bases). Germline CDR1 and CDR2: DFQATT and SNEGSKA (reference sequence). Trimming removed 4 bases at V and 4 bases at J, with 19 bases between. The CDR3 totals 15 residues. Here the CDR3 reads CSATEPRGWGYGYTF. The DNA of the CDR3 is TGCAGTGCTACCGAACCAAGGGGCTGGGGCTATGGCTACACCTTC.

Only a few counts were recorded for this clonotype. The chain has TRBV19 and TRBJ2-5, with 11 bases identical to TRBD2. After removal of 5 bases from V and 2 bases from J, the junction contained 10 bases not matched to a gene. The CDR3 spans 17 residues. Germline loops: CDR1 LNHDA, CDR2 SQIVND (reference sequence). The CDR3 reads CASSLLSGLAEQETQYF. CDR3 nucleotide sequence: TGTGCCAGTAGTTTACTCTCGGGACTAGCGGAACAAGAGACCCAGTACTTC.

This clonotype was observed a few times. J is TRBJ2-5 and V is TRBV28, with 7 bases aligning to TRBD2. V gave up 5 bases and J gave up 0 bases; unmatched junction bases: 3. The CDR3 is made up of 14 amino acids. The germline V gene encodes CDR1 MDHEN and CDR2 SYDVKM. For the CDR3, the DNA is TGTGCCAGCAGTGCACTAGCGTACCAAGAGACCCAGTACTTC. Translating it yields CASSALAYQETQYF.

The V call is TRBV6-1, the J call TRBJ2-3; tentative D call: TRBD1 (5 bases). CDR1 MNHNS and CDR2 SASEGT come from the germline V gene. This CDR3 has 13 residues. Trimming removed 7 bases at V and 2 bases at J, with 10 bases between. As DNA, the CDR3 is TGTGCCAGCATGCAGGACAACACAGATACGCAGTATTTT. It translates to CASMQDNTDTQYF.

The chain carries TRBV28 and TRBJ2-2, with D possibly being TRBD2 (5 bases). Trimming pared 8 bases from V and 7 bases from J, leaving 14 bases between. The CDR3 runs to 13 residues. CDR1 and CDR2 from the germline V gene are MDHEN and SYDVKM. The CDR3 DNA sequence: TGTGCCAGCGCTACGGACGGGAACGGGGAGCTGTTTTTT. Amino acids: CASATDGNGELFF. Supplemented by reference TRBV28 and TRBJ2-2, the full variable domain reads DVKVTQSSRYLVKRTGEKVFLECVQDMDHENMFWYRQDPGLGLRLIYFSYDVKMKEKGDIPEGYSVSREKKERFSLILESASTNQTSMYLCASATDGNGELFFGEGSRLTVL.

The genes are TRBV15 and TRBJ1-5; D perhaps matches TRBD1 (6 bases). CDR1 is LNHNV, CDR2 YYDKDF, per germline (reference sequence). This CDR3 comprises 15 residues. The V end lost 1 base, the J end lost 6 bases, and 13 bases lay between the germline ends. The CDR3, as DNA: TGTGCCACCAGCAGAGTGGCAGGGGTCGGTCAGCCCCAGCATTTT. This sequence encodes CATSRVAGVGQPQHF.

V gene TRBV20-1 combines with J gene TRBJ2-3; 7 bases fit TRBD2. Germline values: CDR1 DFQATT, CDR2 SNEGSKA (reference sequence). This CDR3 contains 16 residues. V was pared by 0 bases and J by 6 bases, with 12 bases of the junction left unmatched. CDR3 loop: CSARDLASGGGDTQYF. The CDR3 bases are TGCAGTGCTAGAGATTTGGCTAGCGGCGGAGGGGATACGCAGTATTTT.